The 10 T cell receptor beta chains given below trace back to one sample, sequenced in a study of T cell responses to AZD1222 COVID-19 vaccine. TCRdb's table, derived via immunoSEQ multiplex PCR, lists solely in-frame clones and lacks some. The sample contains under 120,000 clones, about 85% of which appear only once. The material sequenced was peripheral blood, taken 28 days after the second AZD1222 dose. These receptors were obtained from an adult who received the AZD1222 COVID-19 vaccine.

This chain connects TRBV21-1 to TRBJ1-5; TRBD1, the table's D call, lacks a check against the DNA. TRBV21-1 represents a pseudogene. CDR3 length equals 17 residues. The CDR3 region has the DNA TGTGCCAGCAGCAAGTCCGCTCCAGGGGTGTGGAATCAGCCCCAGCATTTT. Translation gives CASSKSAPGVWNQPQHF.

A single count supports this clone. The V and J genes are TRBV4-1 and TRBJ2-1, with D perhaps TRBD2 (6 bases). This CDR3 is 16 amino acids long. Looked up from germline, CDR1 is MGHRA and CDR2 is YSYEKL. V was shortened by 2 bases and J by 4 bases, with 15 bases between the two germline ends. CDR3 sequence (DNA): TGCGCCAGCAGCCAACTAGCGCTCGCAACTTACAATGAGCAGTTCTTC. Protein sequence: CASSQLALATYNEQFF.

The chain couples TRBV21-1 to TRBJ2-7; TRBD2 is the table's D call and was not checked against the DNA. TRBV21-1 is termed a pseudogene. The CDR3 length is 18 residues. CDR3 sequence: CASRTCPRGLAGDVEQYF. CDR3 coding DNA: TGTGCCAGCAGGACCTGCCCCCGGGGACTAGCGGGAGATGTTGAGCAGTACTTC.

This clone was seen a single time. V and J are TRBV9 and TRBJ1-2, with no clear D. The V gene's germline CDR1 is SGDLS and CDR2 YYNGEE. V was clipped by 0 bases and J by 3 bases, with 9 bases between them. The CDR3 covers 14 residues. The CDR3 coding sequence is TGTGCCAGCAGCGTAGATGGCAGACACTATGGCTACACCTTC. Encoded protein: CASSVDGRHYGYTF.

The chain employs TRBV27 and TRBJ2-1; TRBD1 aligns across 9 bases. This CDR3 has 16 amino acids. CDR1 is MNHEY and CDR2 is SMNVEV in the germline V gene (reference sequence). J lost 4 bases, V lost 4 bases, and 8 bases had no gene match. In DNA, the CDR3 is TGTGCCAGCAGTTCCTACGACAGGGGGGGATACAATGAGCAGTTCTTC. Translation gives CASSSYDRGGYNEQFF.

The V and J genes are TRBV7-2 and TRBJ2-7; D not certain. V was shortened by 5 bases and J by 0 bases, with 11 bases between the two germline ends. Germline V gives CDR1 SGHTA, CDR2 FQGNSA. This CDR3 has 14 residues. CDR3 amino acids: CASSRDLYSYEQYF. As DNA, the CDR3 is TGTGCCAGCAGCAGAGACCTCTACTCCTACGAGCAGTACTTC.

This clone has more than one count but fewer than ten. The V gene is TRBV15, the J gene TRBJ1-4; no clear D gene. The CDR3 is 15 residues long. Germline assignment: CDR1 LNHNV and CDR2 YYDKDF (reference sequence). Trimming took off 0 bases at V and 3 bases at J, with 8 bases between the two ends. The CDR3 loop reads CATSRDKWANEKLFF. DNA of the CDR3: TGTGCCACCAGCAGAGATAAGTGGGCTAATGAAAAACTGTTTTTT.

Of note for this clone: The germline gene is not matched at one end of the junction; a read error may be the cause. The rearrangement links TRBV7-8 to TRBJ2-7; D is tentatively TRBD1 or TRBD2 (5 bases each). Germline values: CDR1 SGHVS, CDR2 FQNEAQ. The length of the CDR3 is 15 residues. The CDR3 bases are TGTGCCAGCAGTTTAGCCGGGACGGGTACCTACGAGCAGTACTTC. Translated: CASSLAGTGTYEQYF.

The chain has TRBV11-2 and TRBJ2-3, with 9 bases fitting TRBD2. Germline loops: CDR1 SGHAT, CDR2 FQNNGV. This CDR3 region has 17 residues. J gave up 1 base and V 5 bases, and 10 bases lay outside the gene matches. CDR3 in amino acids: CASSRNSLAGGTDTQYF. Here the CDR3 DNA reads TGTGCCAGCAGCCGAAACTCACTAGCGGGCGGCACAGATACGCAGTATTTT.

The chain links TRBV30 to TRBJ1-2; no clear D gene. Looked up from germline, CDR1 is GTSNPN and CDR2 is SVGIG (reference sequence). The CDR3 totals 14 residues. The germline V and J ends were trimmed by 4 bases and 1 base, with 13 bases remaining between them. DNA for the CDR3: TGTGCCTGGAAGTTTGGACCGAATAACTATGGCTACACCTTC. Residues: CAWKFGPNNYGYTF.